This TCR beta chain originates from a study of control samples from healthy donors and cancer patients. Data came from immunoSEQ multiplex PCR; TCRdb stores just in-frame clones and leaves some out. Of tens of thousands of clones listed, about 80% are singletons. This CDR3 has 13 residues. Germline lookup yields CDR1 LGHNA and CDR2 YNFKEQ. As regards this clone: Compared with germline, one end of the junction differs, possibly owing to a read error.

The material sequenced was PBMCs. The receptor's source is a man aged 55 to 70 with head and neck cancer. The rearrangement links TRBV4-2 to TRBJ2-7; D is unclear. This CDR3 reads CTSSQGQGNEQYF. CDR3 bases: TGTACCAGCAGCCAAGGCCAAGGAAACGAGCAGTACTTC.